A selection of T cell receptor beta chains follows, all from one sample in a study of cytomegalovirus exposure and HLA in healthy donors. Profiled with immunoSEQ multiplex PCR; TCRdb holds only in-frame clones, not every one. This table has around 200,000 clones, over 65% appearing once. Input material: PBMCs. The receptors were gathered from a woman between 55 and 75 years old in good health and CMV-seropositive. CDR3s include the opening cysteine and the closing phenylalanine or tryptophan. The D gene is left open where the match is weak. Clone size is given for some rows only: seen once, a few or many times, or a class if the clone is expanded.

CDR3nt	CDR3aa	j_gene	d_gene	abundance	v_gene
TGTGCCAGCACTCCACCGAACAGGCACAATGAGCAGTTCTTC	CASTPPNRHNEQFF	TRBJ2-1	-	-	TRBV7-2
TGTGCCAGCTCACCGAAGCGGGACACATCCTACGAGCAGTACTTC	CASSPKRDTSYEQYF	TRBJ2-7	-	-	TRBV18
TGTGCCAGCAGCTTCGGGGGAAATTCACCCCTCCACTTT	CASSFGGNSPLHF	TRBJ1-6	-	-	TRBV7-3
TGCGCCAGCAGCGAGCGGGAGAGCTCCTACGAGCAGTACTTC	CASSERESSYEQYF	TRBJ2-7	TRBD2	-	TRBV4-1
TGTGCCAGCAGTGATATTGGGGGGTACGAGCAGTACTTC	CASSDIGGYEQYF	TRBJ2-7	-	-	TRBV27
TGTGCCAGCAGCTTGACAGGTTATGGCTACACCTTC	CASSLTGYGYTF	TRBJ1-2	-	-	TRBV25-1
TGTGCCAGCAGCATTACAGGGAGCCCTCATGAAAAACTGTTTTTT	CASSITGSPHEKLFF	TRBJ1-4	-	-	TRBV7-8
TGTGCCAGCAGCTGGGGGACAGGCTCCTACGAGCAGTACTTC	CASSWGTGSYEQYF	TRBJ2-7	TRBD1	many	TRBV5-6
TGTGCCAGCAGTCAGTCAGGGATGATGAATGGCTACACCTTC	CASSQSGMMNGYTF	TRBJ1-2	-	-	TRBV28
TGCGCCAGCAGCTTGGAAGGACAGGGGAATCAGCCCCAGCATTTT	CASSLEGQGNQPQHF	TRBJ1-5	TRBD1	-	TRBV5-1
TGTGCCAGCAGTGGTGGGCGAGACAGGGAGCCCAATCAGCCCCAGCATTTT	CASSGGRDREPNQPQHF	TRBJ1-5	TRBD1	-	TRBV28
TGTGCCAGCAGCTTAGAAATAGGGGGCTTTGAGACCCAGTACTTC	CASSLEIGGFETQYF	TRBJ2-5	TRBD1	-	TRBV11-1
TGCGCCAGCAGCCAAGTGGCGGGCATCGGGGAGCTGTTTTTT	CASSQVAGIGELFF	TRBJ2-2	-	-	TRBV4-3
TGTGCCAGCAGCTTAGCGGGCAGGGGAAACACCGGGGAGCTGTTTTTT	CASSLAGRGNTGELFF	TRBJ2-2	-	few	TRBV7-6
TGTGCCTGGAGTGTCCCGGGGGGGGTGGGGCCCCAGCATTTT	CAWSVPGGVGPQHF	TRBJ1-5	-	-	TRBV30
TGTGCCAGCTCACTCTATGTTGGGACAGGGGACAATCAGCCCCAGCATTTT	CASSLYVGTGDNQPQHF	TRBJ1-5	TRBD1	few	TRBV18
TGTTCCAGCAGCTTAGATCGGTACGAGCAGTACTTC	CSSSLDRYEQYF	TRBJ2-7	-	few	TRBV7-9
TGTGCCAGCAGCGAGGGACACAGGAATGAAAAACTGTTTTTT	CASSEGHRNEKLFF	TRBJ1-4	-	-	TRBV7-2
TGCGCCAGCTCGCGGGGACAGGGCAACACCGGGGAGCTGTTTTTT	CASSRGQGNTGELFF	TRBJ2-2	TRBD1	-	TRBV5-1
TGTGCCAGCAGGTCCGGGGACAGGGGGCGAAAAGAAGCTTTCTTT	CASRSGDRGRKEAFF	TRBJ1-1	TRBD1	few	TRBV28
TGTGCCATCAGCGACAGGACGGGTACTGAAGCTTTCTTT	CAISDRTGTEAFF	TRBJ1-1	-	-	TRBV10-3
TGTGCCAGCAGCTTAGCCCGAGGTACCGGGACAGGGACCTTC	CASSLARGTGTGTF	TRBJ1-2	TRBD1	once	TRBV7-2
TGTGCCAGTAGTTTGGGGGGAGCGAACCAAGAGACCCAGTACTTC	CASSLGGANQETQYF	TRBJ2-5	-	-	TRBV19
TGTGCCAGCAGATCACAGGGAAGTGGGGTCTTC	CASRSQGSGVF	TRBJ2-1	-	-	TRBV6-1
TGTGCCAGCAGCCTTCGGACAGGGCGGGCCAAAAACATTCAGTACTTC	CASSLRTGRAKNIQYF	TRBJ2-4	TRBD1	-	TRBV7-8
TGTGCCAGCAGTGAGGGGGGTTCGAGCTTCCAAGAGACCCAGTACTTC	CASSEGGSSFQETQYF	TRBJ2-5	-	-	TRBV25-1
TGTGCCAGCAGCACCCGATACTCCGACAGGGGGAACACCGGGGAGCTGTTTTTT	CASSTRYSDRGNTGELFF	TRBJ2-2	TRBD1	-	TRBV27
TGTGGCATTGGGACAGACGGAAACACCATATATTTT	CGIGTDGNTIYF	TRBJ1-3	TRBD1	-	TRBV6-5
TGTGCCAGCAATTTGGACAGGGGCTACAATGAGCAGTTCTTC	CASNLDRGYNEQFF	TRBJ2-1	TRBD1	-	TRBV6-6
TGTGCCAGCAGCTTCTTTAGCGTACAAGAGACCCAGTACTTC	CASSFFSVQETQYF	TRBJ2-5	-	once	TRBV7-3
TGTGCCTGGAGCGCCGGCCCGATAAACTCTGGGGCCAACGGCCTGACTTTC	CAWSAGPINSGANGLTF	TRBJ2-6	-	-	TRBV30
TGCGCCAGCAGCGTGGACAGGTTGCAGTACTTC	CASSVDRLQYF	TRBJ2-7	TRBD1	few	TRBV5-1
TGTGCCAGCAGTTACGTTAGCGATGAGCAGTTCTTC	CASSYVSDEQFF	TRBJ2-1	-	-	TRBV6-6
TGTGCCAGTAGTACCAAGGGGACAGGGACCACCGGGGAGCTGTTTTTT	CASSTKGTGTTGELFF	TRBJ2-2	TRBD1	-	TRBV19
TGTGCCAGCAGCGTAGCAGGAGGCTCTTTCACCGGGGAGCTGTTTTTT	CASSVAGGSFTGELFF	TRBJ2-2	-	-	TRBV9
TGTGCCTGGAGTCCGCTCGCAGGGGACGAAAAACTGTTTTTT	CAWSPLAGDEKLFF	TRBJ1-4	-	few	TRBV30
TGTGCCTCCCTGAGGAGGGTTAATGAAAAACTGTTTTTT	CASLRRVNEKLFF	TRBJ1-4	-	few	TRBV27
TGTGCCAGCTCGACAGACCTGAACACTGAAGCTTTCTTT	CASSTDLNTEAFF	TRBJ1-1	-	once	TRBV18
TGTGCCAGTTCAACGTGGGGGGTTGATGAGCAGTTCTTC	CASSTWGVDEQFF	TRBJ2-1	-	-	TRBV18
TGCGCCAGCAGCTTGGTTCGCCAGGGCTATGGCTACACCTTC	CASSLVRQGYGYTF	TRBJ1-2	-	-	TRBV5-1
TGTGCCAGCAGCGTAGGGACAGCTACTTACGAGCAGTACTTC	CASSVGTATYEQYF	TRBJ2-7	-	-	TRBV9
TGTGCCAGTAAGAGGATAGACAGGGGCTTCGAGACCCAGTACTTC	CASKRIDRGFETQYF	TRBJ2-5	TRBD1	-	TRBV19
TGTGCCAGCAGCCCTCCCGGAGGCGGCGCAATGAATACGCAGTATTTT	CASSPPGGGAMNTQYF	TRBJ2-3	-	-	TRBV5-6
TGCAGCGTTGAGAGGCAGGGGACCGGGGAGCTGTTTTTT	CSVERQGTGELFF	TRBJ2-2	-	-	TRBV29-1
TGTGCCAGCAGCTTAGTGGAGGGCGGCGGAAACACCATATATTTT	CASSLVEGGGNTIYF	TRBJ1-3	-	-	TRBV7-8
TGTGCCACCAGCCCAGAGAGGGGGATTTTTCGGACAGGGGGCCAGAAGACCCAGTACTTC	CATSPERGIFRTGGQKTQYF	TRBJ2-5	TRBD1	-	TRBV15
TGTGCCAGCAGTGGGGATGGACTTATTCAGTACTTC	CASSGDGLIQYF	TRBJ2-4	-	-	TRBV7-2
TGTGCCAGCAGCCCGCGGGGGGGTACGGAGGGGAGGGAGCTGTTTTTT	CASSPRGGTEGRELFF	TRBJ2-2	TRBD2	-	TRBV9
TGTGCCAGCAGCTTATCAATCTCTGGGGCCAACGTCCTGACTTTC	CASSLSISGANVLTF	TRBJ2-6	-	once	TRBV7-6
TGTGCCAGCAGTGAGACTAGCGGGGTGAGCTCCTACAATGAGCAGTTCTTC	CASSETSGVSSYNEQFF	TRBJ2-1	TRBD2	-	TRBV2
TGCGCCAGCAGCTTGGCGGGGACAGATACGCAGTATTTT	CASSLAGTDTQYF	TRBJ2-3	-	-	TRBV5-1